This T cell receptor beta chain was obtained from a study of control samples from healthy donors and cancer patients. V was clipped by 6 bases and J by 6 bases, with 17 bases between them. The CDR3 has 15 residues. Germline CDR1 reads SEHNR; CDR2 reads FQNEAQ (reference sequence). This clone was counted only a few times. Clones were read by immunoSEQ multiplex PCR, and TCRdb kept only the in-frame ones, dropping some. Of around 250,000 clones listed, roughly 80% are singletons. The chain couples TRBV7-9 to TRBJ2-2; tentative D call: TRBD1 (6 bases). This clonotype originated in a woman aged 55-70 years with lung cancer. The sample comprised PBMCs. CDR3 residues: CASRGDTGTSGELFF. The CDR3 DNA follows: TGTGCCAGCAGGGGGGACACGGGGACGTCCGGGGAGCTGTTTTTT. Together with reference TRBV7-9 and TRBJ2-2, the CDR3 gives the full variable domain: DTGVSQNPRHKITKRGQNVTFRCDPISEHNRLYWYRQTLGQGPEFLTYFQNEAQLEKSRLLSDRFSAERPKGSFSTLEIQRTEQGDSAMYLCASRGDTGTSGELFFGEGSRLTVL.